This TCR beta chain was found in a study of blood T cell repertoires in COVID-19. This table comes from immunoSEQ multiplex PCR, and its TCRdb copy is limited to in-frame clones, with some not included. Here the sample spans approximately 90,000 clones, about nine tenths being singletons. This CDR3 has 15 amino acids. The germline CDR1 and CDR2 sequences are MGHRA and YSYEKL. Deletions cut 1 base from V and 9 bases from J, with 16 bases between. Sequenced sample: peripheral blood. The V gene is TRBV4-1, the J gene TRBJ1-3, with D uncertain. The receptor comes from a man aged 45-65 years with acute or convalescent COVID-19. CDR3 loop: CASSQAVIIGGTIYF. CDR3 sequence (DNA): TGCGCCAGCAGCCAAGCTGTCATCATTGGCGGCACCATATATTTT.